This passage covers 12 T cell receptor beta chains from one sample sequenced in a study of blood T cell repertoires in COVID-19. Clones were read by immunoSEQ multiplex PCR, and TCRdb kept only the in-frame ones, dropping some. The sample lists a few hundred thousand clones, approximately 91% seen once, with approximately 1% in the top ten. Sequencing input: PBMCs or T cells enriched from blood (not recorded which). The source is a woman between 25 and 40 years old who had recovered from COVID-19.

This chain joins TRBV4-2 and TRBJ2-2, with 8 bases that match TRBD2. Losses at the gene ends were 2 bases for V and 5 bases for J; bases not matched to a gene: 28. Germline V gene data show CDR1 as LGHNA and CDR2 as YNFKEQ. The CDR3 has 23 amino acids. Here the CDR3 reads CASSQTTAWRGRSQGYSTGELFF. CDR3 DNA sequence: TGTGCCAGCAGCCAAACCACCGCTTGGCGCGGGAGGTCACAGGGATACTCGACCGGGGAGCTGTTTTTT.

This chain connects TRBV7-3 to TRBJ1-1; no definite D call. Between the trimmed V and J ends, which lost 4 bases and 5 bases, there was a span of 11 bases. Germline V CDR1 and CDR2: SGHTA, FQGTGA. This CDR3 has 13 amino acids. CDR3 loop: CASSSSRGTEAFF. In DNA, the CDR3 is TGTGCCAGCAGCTCGTCCCGGGGAACTGAAGCTTTCTTT.

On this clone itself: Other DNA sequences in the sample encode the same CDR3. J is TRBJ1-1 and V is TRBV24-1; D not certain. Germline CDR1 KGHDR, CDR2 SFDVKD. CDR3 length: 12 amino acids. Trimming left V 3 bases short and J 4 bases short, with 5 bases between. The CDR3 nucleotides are TGTGCCACCAGTGATCCGGGCACTGAAGCTTTCTTT. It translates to CATSDPGTEAFF.

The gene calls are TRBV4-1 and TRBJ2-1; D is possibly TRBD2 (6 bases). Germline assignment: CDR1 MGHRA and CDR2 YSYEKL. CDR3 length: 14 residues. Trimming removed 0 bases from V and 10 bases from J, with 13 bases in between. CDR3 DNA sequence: TGCGCCAGCAGCCAAGAAGGAATTCGGGGGGAGCAGTTCTTC. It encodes CASSQEGIRGEQFF.

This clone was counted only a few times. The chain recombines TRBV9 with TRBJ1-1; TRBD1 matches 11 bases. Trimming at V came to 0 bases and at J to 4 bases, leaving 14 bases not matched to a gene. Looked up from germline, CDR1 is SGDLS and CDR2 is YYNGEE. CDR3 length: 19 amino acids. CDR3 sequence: CASSVVVDILGTGGTEAFF. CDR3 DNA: TGTGCCAGCAGCGTAGTAGTCGACATATTAGGGACAGGGGGCACTGAAGCTTTCTTT.

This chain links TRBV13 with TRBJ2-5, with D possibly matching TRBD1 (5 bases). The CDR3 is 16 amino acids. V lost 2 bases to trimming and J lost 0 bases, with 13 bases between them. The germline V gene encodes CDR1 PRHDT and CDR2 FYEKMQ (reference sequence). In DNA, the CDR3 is TGTGCCAGCAGCTTACGGCGACAGACGTACCAAGAGACCCAGTACTTC. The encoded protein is CASSLRRQTYQETQYF. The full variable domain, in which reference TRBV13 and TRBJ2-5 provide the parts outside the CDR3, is AAGVIQSPRHLIKEKRETATLKCYPIPRHDTVYWYQQGPGQDPQFLISFYEKMQSDKGSIPDRFSAQQFSDYHSELNMSSLELGDSALYFCASSLRRQTYQETQYFGPGTRLLVL.

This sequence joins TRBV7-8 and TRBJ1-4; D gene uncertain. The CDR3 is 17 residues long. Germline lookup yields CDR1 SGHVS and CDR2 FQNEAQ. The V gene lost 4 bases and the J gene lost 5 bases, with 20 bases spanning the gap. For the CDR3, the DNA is TGTGCCAGCAGCTCCCCGCCGGGTACCACATGGAATGAAAAACTGTTTTTT. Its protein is CASSSPPGTTWNEKLFF.

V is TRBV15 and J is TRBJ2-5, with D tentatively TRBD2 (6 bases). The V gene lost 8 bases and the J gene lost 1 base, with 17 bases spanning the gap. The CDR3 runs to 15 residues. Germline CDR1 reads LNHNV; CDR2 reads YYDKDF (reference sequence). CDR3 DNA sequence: TGTGCCACCCTGACTAGTGAGAAGGCCCAAGAGACCCAGTACTTC. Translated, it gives CATLTSEKAQETQYF. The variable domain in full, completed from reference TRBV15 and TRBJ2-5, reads DAMVIQNPRYQVTQFGKPVTLSCSQTLNHNVMYWYQQKSSQAPKLLFHYYDKDFNNEADTPDNFQSRRPNTSFCFLDIRSPGLGDTAMYLCATLTSEKAQETQYFGPGTRLLVL.

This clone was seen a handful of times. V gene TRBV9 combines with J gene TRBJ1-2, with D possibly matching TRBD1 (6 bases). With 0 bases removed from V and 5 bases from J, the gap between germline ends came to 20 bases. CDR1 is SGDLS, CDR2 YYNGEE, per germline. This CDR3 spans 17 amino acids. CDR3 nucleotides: TGTGCCAGCAGCGTAGCCCCCGTTTTGGACAGAGAGTATGGCTACACCTTC. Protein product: CASSVAPVLDREYGYTF.

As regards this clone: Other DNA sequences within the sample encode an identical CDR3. The CDR3 loop is CASSLDGTGNEKLFF. The CDR3 DNA reads TGCGCCAGCAGCTTGGATGGGACAGGGAATGAAAAACTGTTTTTT. The chain couples TRBV5-1 to TRBJ1-4, with TRBD1 identical over 9 bases. This CDR3 has 15 residues. J lost 5 bases, V lost 0 bases, and 2 bases had no gene match. CDR1 and CDR2 from the germline V gene are SGHRS and YFSETQ.

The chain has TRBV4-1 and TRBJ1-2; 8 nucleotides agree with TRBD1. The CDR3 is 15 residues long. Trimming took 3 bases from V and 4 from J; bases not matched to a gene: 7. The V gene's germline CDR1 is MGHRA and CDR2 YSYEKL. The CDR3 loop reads CASSQTGQGAYGYTF. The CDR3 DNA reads TGCGCCAGCAGCCAGACTGGACAGGGAGCCTATGGCTACACCTTC.

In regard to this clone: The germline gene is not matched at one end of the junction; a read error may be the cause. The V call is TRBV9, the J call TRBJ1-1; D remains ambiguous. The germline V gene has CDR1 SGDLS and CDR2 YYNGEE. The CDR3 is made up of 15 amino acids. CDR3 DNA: TGTGCCAGCAGCGGCCCCCCTCGACGCGGTGGGGAGCTTTCTTTT. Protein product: CASSGPPRRGGELSF.